Each of the 21 T cell receptor beta chains below was sequenced from the same sample in a study of blood T cell repertoires in COVID-19. Produced via immunoSEQ multiplex PCR; TCRdb's table is partial and in-frame only. The sample lists roughly 50,000 clones, roughly 79% occurring once. The material sequenced was peripheral blood. Every receptor here comes from a woman aged 55-69 years with acute or convalescent COVID-19.

The genes are TRBV11-3 and TRBJ2-3; 14 bases fit TRBD2. V lost 5 bases, J lost 6 bases, and 7 bases stayed unmatched. The CDR3 is 16 residues long. The germline V gene encodes CDR1 SGHNT and CDR2 YENEEA. Written as DNA, the CDR3 is TGTGCCAGCAGCCCGGGACTAGCGGGAGTGGCTGATACGCAGTATTTT. Amino acid sequence: CASSPGLAGVADTQYF. Full variable domain (missing parts from reference TRBV11-3 and TRBJ2-3): EAGVVQSPRYKIIEKKQPVAFWCNPISGHNTLYWYLQNLGQGPELLIRYENEEAVDDSQLPKDRFSAERLKGVDSTLKIQPAELGDSAVYLCASSPGLAGVADTQYFGPGTRLTVL.

The chain links TRBV7-8 to TRBJ1-6, with 7 nucleotides matching TRBD1. The V gene end was trimmed by 8 bases and the J gene end by 14 bases; junction bases not matched to a gene: 3. The CDR3 runs to 10 residues. In germline, CDR1 is SGHVS, CDR2 FQNEAQ. Written as DNA, the CDR3 is TGTGCCAGCCAGGGACAGTCCCTCCACTTT. Amino acids: CASQGQSLHF. Complete variable domain (other parts from reference TRBV7-8 and TRBJ1-6): GAGVSQSPRYKVAKRGQDVALRCDPISGHVSLFWYQQALGQGPEFLTYFQNEAQLDKSGLPSDRFFAERPEGSVSTLKIQRTQQEDSAVYLCASQGQSLHFGNGTRLTVT.

The rearrangement links TRBV6-1 to TRBJ1-6; D may be TRBD1 (5 bases). Trimming stripped 3 bases from V and 5 bases from J, with 8 bases between. CDR3 length: 14 amino acids. Germline V lookup: CDR1 MNHNS, CDR2 SASEGT. In DNA form, the CDR3 reads TGTGCCAGCAGTGACCGGGGGAATAATTCACCCCTCCACTTT. Encoded protein: CASSDRGNNSPLHF.

This chain connects TRBV7-9 to TRBJ2-7; maybe TRBD1 (6 bases). Germline V gene data show CDR1 as SEHNR and CDR2 as FQNEAQ (reference sequence). This CDR3 contains 15 residues. The V and J ends lost 5 bases and 0 bases respectively, with 14 bases between them. This CDR3 reads CASSPAGALSYEQYF. DNA for the CDR3: TGTGCCAGCAGCCCCGCAGGGGCTCTCTCCTACGAGCAGTACTTC.

The rearrangement uses TRBV30 and TRBJ1-2; 8 nucleotides match TRBD1. Germline CDR1 reads GTSNPN; CDR2 reads SVGIG (reference sequence). Germline trimming cut 5 bases from V and 8 bases from J; bases unmatched to any gene: 10. The CDR3 is made up of 13 amino acids. The CDR3 DNA reads TGTGCCTGGGGAATCCTGACAGGGGTCGGCTACACCTTC. It encodes CAWGILTGVGYTF. Supplemented by reference TRBV30 and TRBJ1-2, the full variable domain reads SQTIHQWPATLVQPVGSPLSLECTVEGTSNPNLYWYRQAAGRGLQLLFYSVGIGQISSEVPQNLSASRPQDRQFILSSKKLLLSDSGFYLCAWGILTGVGYTFGSGTRLTVV.

CDR3 residues: CASTQRGGKGRETQYF. The CDR3 DNA follows: TGTGCCAGTACTCAGCGGGGGGGCAAAGGAAGAGAGACCCAGTACTTC. The chain uses TRBV19 and TRBJ2-5; 10 nucleotides align to TRBD2. V lost 7 bases and J lost 4; bases outside the gene matches: 12. CDR1 is LNHDA and CDR2 is SQIVND in the germline V gene (reference sequence). CDR3 length: 16 amino acids.

This clone came up a few times. V and J are TRBV21-1 and TRBJ1-6; the table's D call, TRBD1, was not checked against the DNA. TRBV21-1 is tagged as a pseudogene. The CDR3 runs 14 residues. The CDR3 coding sequence is TGTGCCAGCAGCTACGGGACAGCTTACTCACCCCTCCACTTT. Its translation is CASSYGTAYSPLHF.

The V gene is TRBV29-1, the J gene TRBJ1-2; D perhaps matches TRBD1 (6 bases). The ends were cut back, 2 bases at V and 8 bases at J, with 18 bases in the middle. From germline, CDR1 is SQVTM and CDR2 ANQGSEA. The CDR3 totals 14 residues. This CDR3 is CSVETDWGRRGYTF. Here the CDR3 DNA reads TGCAGCGTTGAAACGGATTGGGGGCGTAGAGGCTACACCTTC.

The chain recombines TRBV29-1 with TRBJ2-3; maybe TRBD2 (5 bases). This CDR3 comprises 16 residues. The ends were cut back, 0 bases at V and 5 bases at J, with 18 bases in the middle. Germline V gene sequence: CDR1 SQVTM, CDR2 ANQGSEA. CDR3 in DNA: TGCAGCGTTGAAGATCCGGGATCGGGCCCACAAGATACGCAGTATTTT. This sequence encodes CSVEDPGSGPQDTQYF.

The CDR3 here is CASSVGTVRNTIYF. The CDR3 DNA is TGTGCCAGCAGCGTAGGGACAGTCAGAAACACCATATATTTT. The chain is built from TRBV5-6 and TRBJ1-3; the match to TRBD1 covers 7 bases. Per germline, CDR1 SGHDT and CDR2 YYEEEE. The V segment lost 4 bases and the J segment 5 bases; nucleotides outside the gene matches: 6. The CDR3 has 14 residues.

This clone was observed a few times. The V and J genes are TRBV18 and TRBJ2-5; D is perhaps TRBD1 (6 bases). The CDR3 contains 13 residues. Deletions cut 4 bases from V and 4 bases from J, with 10 bases between. Looked up from germline, CDR1 is KGHSH and CDR2 is LQKENI. CDR3 coding DNA: TGTGCCAGCTCACGAGACAGGTCAGAGACCCAGTACTTC. This sequence encodes CASSRDRSETQYF.

The genes are TRBV12-3 or TRBV12-4 and TRBJ2-7; 10 nucleotides match TRBD2. V trimming: 5 bases; J trimming: 13 bases; junction bases outside the gene matches: 11. The CDR3 loop spans 13 amino acids. The CDR3 DNA reads TGTGCCAGCAGTCGCACCGGGACTAGCGACCAATACTTC. Translated, it gives CASSRTGTSDQYF.

The chain employs TRBV11-2 and TRBJ1-1; TRBD1 matches 10 bases. V shed 4 bases, J shed 4 bases, and the junction held 3 bases outside the gene matches. There are 14 residues in the CDR3. Germline CDR1 and CDR2: SGHAT and FQNNGV. The CDR3 nucleotides read TGTGCCAGCAGCTCGACAGGGGGCGTCACTGAAGCTTTCTTT. Amino acids: CASSSTGGVTEAFF.

The chain links TRBV7-2 to TRBJ2-1, with 12 bases aligning to TRBD2. CDR3 length: 15 amino acids. The germline V gene encodes CDR1 SGHTA and CDR2 FQGNSA. The V gene end was trimmed by 5 bases and the J gene end by 5 bases; junction bases not matched to a gene: 4. CDR3 sequence: CASSRTSGMNNEQFF. CDR3 coding DNA: TGTGCCAGCAGCCGGACTAGCGGGATGAACAATGAGCAGTTCTTC. Together with reference TRBV7-2 and TRBJ2-1, the CDR3 gives the full variable domain: GAGVSQSPSNKVTEKGKDVELRCDPISGHTALYWYRQSLGQGLEFLIYFQGNSAPDKSGLPSDRFSAERTGGSVSTLTIQRTQQEDSAVYLCASSRTSGMNNEQFFGPGTRLTVL.

This chain joins TRBV28 and TRBJ1-4; D perhaps matches TRBD1 (6 bases). Germline CDR1 and CDR2: MDHEN and SYDVKM. Trimming shortened V by 2 bases and J by 4 bases, and 11 bases separated the two germline ends. The CDR3 is 15 residues long. The CDR3 DNA reads TGTGCCAGCAGTTTACCCGGACAGCTTAATGAAAAACTGTTTTTT. Translating it yields CASSLPGQLNEKLFF.

This clone was seen only a few times. J is TRBJ1-4 and V is TRBV2, with 9 bases aligning to TRBD1. Germline assignment: CDR1 SNHLY and CDR2 FYNNEI. Trimming took 5 bases from V and 5 from J; bases not matched to a gene: 3. The CDR3 loop spans 14 amino acids. This CDR3 reads CASSTTGGNEKLFF. The CDR3, as DNA: TGTGCCAGCAGTACGACAGGGGGAAATGAAAAACTGTTTTTT.

This sequence joins TRBV12-3 or TRBV12-4 and TRBJ1-3; TRBD1 matches at 7 bases. The V gene end was trimmed by 4 bases and the J gene end by 4 bases; junction bases not matched to a gene: 1. The CDR3 contains 13 residues. The CDR3 loop is CASSSGQGNTIYF. CDR3 in DNA: TGTGCCAGCAGTTCGGGACAGGGAAACACCATATATTTT.

The genes are TRBV19 and TRBJ1-5; TRBD1 matches at 7 bases. This CDR3 region has 16 residues. Germline V gene lookup returns CDR1 LNHDA and CDR2 SQIVND (reference sequence). With V trimmed by 4 bases and J by 2 bases, 8 bases remained unmatched. Here the CDR3 DNA reads TGTGCCAGTAGTAGGGAGAGGCAGGGGGGCAATCAGCCCCAGCATTTT. It specifies CASSRERQGGNQPQHF.

V and J are TRBV24-1 and TRBJ2-3, with TRBD2 as a possible D gene (6 bases). V shed 3 bases and J shed 2 bases, with 14 bases lying between them. This CDR3 has 16 residues. The germline gives CDR1 KGHDR, CDR2 SFDVKD. The CDR3 DNA sequence: TGTGCCACCAGTGATCTCTCGGGGGATCTCACAGATACGCAGTATTTT. Translated: CATSDLSGDLTDTQYF.

The chain carries TRBV5-1 and TRBJ2-1; TRBD1 matches at 8 bases. The CDR3 has 16 amino acids. The germline V gene encodes CDR1 SGHRS and CDR2 YFSETQ. Trimming at V came to 4 bases and at J to 4 bases, leaving 10 bases not matched to a gene. The CDR3 DNA follows: TGCGCCAGCAGCCGAAGGACAGGGACCCCATACAATGAGCAGTTCTTC. This codes for CASSRRTGTPYNEQFF.

The genes are TRBV12-5 and TRBJ1-6; no reliable D call. The V gene's germline CDR1 is LGHNT and CDR2 FRNRAP. The CDR3 has 17 amino acids. Trimming took 3 bases from V and 10 from J, leaving 22 bases between them. As DNA, the CDR3 is TGTGCTAGTGGTTTAGAACTAGGTGGGATAAGGGAGTCACCCCTCCACTTT. Translating gives CASGLELGGIRESPLHF.